This T cell receptor beta chain is drawn from a study of T cell responses to AZD1222 COVID-19 vaccine. This clone was detected only once. The CDR3 is made up of 13 amino acids. Per the germline V gene, CDR1 is LNHDA and CDR2 is SQIVND (reference sequence). The junction had 7 bases not matched to a gene; V was cut back by 7 bases and J by 5 bases. This table comes from immunoSEQ multiplex PCR, and its TCRdb copy is limited to in-frame clones, with some not included. The sample lists about 79,000 clones; about 84% were seen once. This TCR came from an adult in good health. The V gene is TRBV19, the J gene TRBJ2-5; 7 positions agree with TRBD1. Sequenced material: peripheral blood, taken on day 0 of AZD1222 vaccination. The CDR3 coding sequence is TGTGCCAGTAAAAAAGGGGGCGGTGAGACCCAGTACTTC. Protein sequence: CASKKGGGETQYF.